This T cell receptor (beta chain) was sequenced in a study of a mutant IDH1 vaccine in newly diagnosed glioma. Study-level background: Treated patients had a mean age of roughly 44 years and a sex split that was roughly 60% male and about 40% female. Patients were pretreated with radiotherapy, temozolomide, or both, mostly both. General study results and limits: With respect to changes in top peripheral T cell clonotypes, pseudoprogression seemed unrelated. Detectable vaccine-induced immune responses arose in about 92% of patients.

CDR3 length: 13 residues. CDR1 is SGHNT and CDR2 is YYREEE in the germline V gene (reference sequence). Trimming cost V 4 bases and J 0 bases, with 8 bases left between them. Time point indicated: baseline, week 1 (first vaccination visit). The treatment: pre-vaccination baseline after standard-of-care therapy. The data were produced by immunoSEQ multiplex PCR, yet TCRdb's version contains in-frame clones alone and is incomplete. The sample records about 34,000 clones, approximately 80% being singletons. This clone appeared a few times. No antigen is known for it. The source material was peripheral blood mononuclear cells (PBMCs), sampled from a glioma patient treated with radiotherapy, temozolomide or both. This receptor was taken from a man aged 50 to 60 with glioma. Some clones in this sample may be carry-over from other donors' samples. The genes are TRBV5-4 and TRBJ2-7; TRBD1 or TRBD2 may be the D gene (5 bases each). The DNA of the CDR3 is TGTGCCAGCAGCAGGGACGGCTCCTACGAGCAGTACTTC. It translates to CASSRDGSYEQYF.